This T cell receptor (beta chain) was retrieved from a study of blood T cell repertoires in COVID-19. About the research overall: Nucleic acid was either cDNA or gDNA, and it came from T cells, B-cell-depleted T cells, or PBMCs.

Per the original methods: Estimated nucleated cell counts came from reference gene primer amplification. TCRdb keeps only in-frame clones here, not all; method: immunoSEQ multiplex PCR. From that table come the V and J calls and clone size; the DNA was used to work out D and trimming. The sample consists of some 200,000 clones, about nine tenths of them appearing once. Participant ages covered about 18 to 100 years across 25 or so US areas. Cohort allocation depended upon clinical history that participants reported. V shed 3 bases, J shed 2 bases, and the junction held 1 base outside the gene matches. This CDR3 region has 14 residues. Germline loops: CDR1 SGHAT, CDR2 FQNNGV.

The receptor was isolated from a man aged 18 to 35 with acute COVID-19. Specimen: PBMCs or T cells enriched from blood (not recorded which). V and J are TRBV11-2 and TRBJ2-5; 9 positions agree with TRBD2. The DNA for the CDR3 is TGTGCCAGCAGCTTCAGCGGGAGGCAAGAGACCCAGTACTTC. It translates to CASSFSGRQETQYF. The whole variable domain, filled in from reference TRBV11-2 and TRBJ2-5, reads EAGVAQSPRYKIIEKRQSVAFWCNPISGHATLYWYQQILGQGPKLLIQFQNNGVVDDSQLPKDRFSAERLKGVDSTLKIQPAKLEDSAVYLCASSFSGRQETQYFGPGTRLLVL.